What follows are 27 T cell receptor beta chains derived from one specimen sequenced in a study of early T cells in non-severe SARS-CoV-2 infection. TCRdb re-called the 5' RACE reads through MiXCR, storing one row per CDR3 protein. The profile shows roughly 120,000 distinct CDR3 sequences, 15% of them singletons. Sequenced material: whole blood. These receptors were collected from an adult who was a healthcare worker with PCR-confirmed SARS-CoV-2 infection or an uninfected control (not recorded which).

The chain links TRBV2 to TRBJ2-5; D not certain. Trimming pared 3 bases from V and 1 base from J, leaving 6 bases between. CDR1 and CDR2 from the germline V gene are SNHLY and FYNNEI. CDR3 length equals 13 residues. CDR3 in DNA: TGTGCCAGCAGTGAGAACAGCCAAGAGACCCAGTACTTC. Translated, it gives CASSENSQETQYF.

This clonotype came up many times. J is TRBJ2-2 and V is TRBV20-1; D possibly corresponds to TRBD1 (6 bases). Between the trimmed V and J ends, which lost 6 bases and 4 bases, there was a span of 9 bases. This CDR3 has 12 residues. Looked up from germline, CDR1 is DFQATT and CDR2 is SNEGSKA (reference sequence). The CDR3 DNA is TGCAGTGCCAACAGGGTCACCGGGGAGCTGTTTTTT. Protein: CSANRVTGELFF.

This clonotype was seen only a few times. This sequence joins TRBV4-2 and TRBJ2-7, with 7 bases aligning to TRBD2. J was trimmed by 0 bases and V by 4 bases; bases with no gene match: 3. Germline lookup yields CDR1 LGHNA and CDR2 YNFKEQ. This CDR3 is built from 14 residues. DNA of the CDR3: TGTGCCAGCAGCCGGGGAGGGAGCTCCTACGAGCAGTACTTC. It translates to CASSRGGSSYEQYF.

This clonotype has just a few counts. The V gene is TRBV20-1, the J gene TRBJ2-3, with D maybe TRBD1 (5 bases). Germline V lookup: CDR1 DFQATT, CDR2 SNEGSKA (reference sequence). V was shortened by 7 bases and J by 1 base, with 12 bases between the two germline ends. The CDR3 contains 13 residues. CDR3 in amino acids: CSVQDGGTDTQYF. CDR3 DNA: TGCAGTGTACAGGACGGAGGCACAGATACGCAGTATTTT.

CDR3 protein: CASTAEGTQTGELFF. The CDR3 coding sequence is TGTGCCAGCACCGCAGAGGGGACCCAGACCGGGGAGCTGTTTTTT. This chain links TRBV4-2 with TRBJ2-2, with D perhaps assigned TRBD1 or TRBD2 (5 bases each). Germline V gives CDR1 LGHNA, CDR2 YNFKEQ. The CDR3 sequence is 15 residues long. The ends were cut back, 7 bases at V and 5 bases at J, with 17 bases in the middle.

J is TRBJ2-1 and V is TRBV7-3; 7 nucleotides align to TRBD1. The V segment lost 5 bases and the J segment 9 bases; nucleotides outside the gene matches: 13. The CDR3 is 15 amino acids. Germline V gene lookup returns CDR1 SGHTA and CDR2 FQGTGA. The CDR3 reads CASSPRIQGVGEQFF. The CDR3, as DNA: TGTGCCAGCAGCCCGAGAATTCAGGGGGTGGGTGAGCAGTTCTTC.

This clonotype was seen a few times. The chain recombines TRBV19 with TRBJ1-2, with 7 bases fitting TRBD1. CDR3 length: 18 amino acids. CDR1 is LNHDA and CDR2 is SQIVND in the germline V gene (reference sequence). Unmatched junction bases numbered 18, after V lost 7 bases and J lost 1 base. CDR3 amino acids: CASNGVGTDNFLNYGYTF. In nucleotides, the CDR3 is TGTGCCAGTAATGGAGTCGGGACAGACAACTTTCTTAACTATGGCTACACCTTC.

This clonotype was detected only a few times. This sequence joins TRBV7-6 and TRBJ2-1; 12 bases agree with TRBD2. Trimming at V came to 4 bases and at J to 0 bases, leaving 10 bases not matched to a gene. This CDR3 spans 19 amino acids. Germline loops: CDR1 SGHVS, CDR2 FNYEAQ. The CDR3 nucleotides are TGTGCCAGCAGCTCGAGAGGGACTAGCGGGTTTAGCTCCTACAATGAGCAGTTCTTC. Protein sequence: CASSSRGTSGFSSYNEQFF.

The chain employs TRBV10-3 and TRBJ2-3; TRBD2 might be the D (6 bases). Germline V lookup: CDR1 ENHRY, CDR2 SYGVKD. V gave up 8 bases and J gave up 6 bases, with 9 bases separating them. The CDR3 loop spans 11 amino acids. The DNA of the CDR3 is TGTGCCATCGGGGACTCTGATACGCAGTATTTT. Translation gives CAIGDSDTQYF.

V usage is TRBV4-2 and J usage is TRBJ2-2; 8 bases are a match to TRBD2. Germline CDR1 is LGHNA and CDR2 is YNFKEQ. CDR3 length: 17 residues. V lost 0 bases to trimming and J lost 8 bases; unmatched junction nucleotides: 11. Here the CDR3 DNA reads TGTGCCAGCAGCCAAGATCCGGTTAGCGGGGTGACGGGGGAGCTGTTTTTT. As protein: CASSQDPVSGVTGELFF.

The CDR3 DNA follows: TGTGCCACCAGTGATGGTTCATCCACCTACAATGAGCAGTTCTTC. Amino acid sequence: CATSDGSSTYNEQFF. The gene calls are TRBV24-1 and TRBJ2-1; D remains unclear. The germline CDR1 and CDR2 sequences are KGHDR and SFDVKD. V shed 3 bases and J shed 2 bases, with 10 bases lying between them. This CDR3 comprises 15 residues.

The chain couples TRBV28 to TRBJ2-1; TRBD1 agrees at 9 bases. This CDR3 contains 14 residues. Germline CDR1 MDHEN, CDR2 SYDVKM. With 5 bases clipped from V and 6 bases from J, the junction kept 5 bases outside the gene matches. The CDR3 is CASSMDRGGNEQFF. The CDR3 DNA follows: TGTGCCAGCAGTATGGACAGGGGCGGCAATGAGCAGTTCTTC.

The V gene is TRBV29-1, the J gene TRBJ1-2; D is perhaps TRBD1 (5 bases). The germline V gene has CDR1 SQVTM and CDR2 ANQGSEA. The CDR3 runs 14 residues. V was clipped by 7 bases and J by 2 bases, with 17 bases between them. Written as DNA, the CDR3 is TGCAGCGCATCGACTAGGGGAGGAAACTATGGCTACACCTTC. Protein product: CSASTRGGNYGYTF.

This clonotype was counted only a few times. This chain uses TRBV12-3 or TRBV12-4 with TRBJ1-1, with TRBD1 identical over 9 bases. CDR3 size: 12 residues. V shed 6 bases and J 4 bases; nucleotides not matched to a gene: 0. CDR3 amino acids: CASRQGATEAFF. For the CDR3, the DNA is TGTGCCAGCAGACAGGGGGCCACTGAAGCTTTCTTT.

The chain carries TRBV7-9 and TRBJ2-1, with D uncertain. Trimming cost V 0 bases and J 0 bases, with 9 bases left between them. The CDR3 has 16 residues. Germline V gene lookup returns CDR1 SEHNR and CDR2 FQNEAQ (reference sequence). The CDR3: CASSLAGTFSYNEQFF. In nucleotides, the CDR3 is TGTGCCAGCAGCTTAGCGGGCACCTTCTCCTACAATGAGCAGTTCTTC. Supplemented by reference TRBV7-9 and TRBJ2-1, the full variable domain reads DTGVSQNPRHKITKRGQNVTFRCDPISEHNRLYWYRQTLGQGPEFLTYFQNEAQLEKSRLLSDRFSAERPKGSFSTLEIQRTEQGDSAMYLCASSLAGTFSYNEQFFGPGTRLTVL.

This clonotype appeared many times. V and J are TRBV4-1 and TRBJ1-6; no reliable D call. Trimming stripped 3 bases from V and 8 bases from J, with 8 bases between. The CDR3 length is 13 residues. The V gene's germline CDR1 is MGHRA and CDR2 YSYEKL. The CDR3 loop is CASSHPSYSPLHF. CDR3 coding DNA: TGCGCCAGCAGCCACCCATCTTATTCACCCCTCCACTTT.

V gene TRBV18 combines with J gene TRBJ1-2, with a possible D match to TRBD1 (6 bases). Per germline, CDR1 KGHSH and CDR2 LQKENI. Trimming removed 8 bases from V and 5 bases from J, with 15 bases in between. The CDR3 has 13 amino acids. This chain's CDR3 is CASTNGQLYGYTF. The CDR3 bases are TGTGCCAGCACAAACGGACAGCTATATGGCTACACCTTC.

V and J are TRBV2 and TRBJ2-5; a possible D gene is TRBD1 (5 bases). This CDR3 spans 14 amino acids. Germline V gives CDR1 SNHLY, CDR2 FYNNEI. Trimming shortened V by 9 bases and J by 1 base, and 15 bases separated the two germline ends. The CDR3 loop reads CASKSRQSQETQYF. In DNA, the CDR3 is TGTGCCAGTAAGAGCCGACAGAGCCAAGAGACCCAGTACTTC.

CDR3 in amino acids: CASSLEGIDGYTF. CDR3 coding DNA: TGCGCCAGCAGCTTGGAAGGGATTGATGGCTACACCTTC. The chain combines TRBV5-1 with TRBJ1-2; D unresolved. The V gene's germline CDR1 is SGHRS and CDR2 YFSETQ. The CDR3 extends over 13 amino acids. V shed 0 bases and J shed 6 bases, with 9 bases lying between them.

This clonotype was detected a few times. The V and J genes are TRBV6-6 and TRBJ1-3; D remains ambiguous. Germline CDR1 and CDR2: MNHNY and SVGAGI (reference sequence). The CDR3 loop spans 13 amino acids. The V gene lost 7 bases and the J gene lost 4 bases, with 11 bases spanning the gap. The CDR3 sequence: CASTPRNGNTIYF. CDR3 DNA: TGTGCCAGCACCCCGCGGAACGGAAACACCATATATTTT.

This clonotype was observed a handful of times. The chain recombines TRBV19 with TRBJ1-5; 7 bases line up with TRBD1. After removal of 6 bases from V and 5 bases from J, the junction contained 10 bases not matched to a gene. Germline loops: CDR1 LNHDA, CDR2 SQIVND (reference sequence). This CDR3 contains 15 residues. The CDR3 sequence: CASRTTGDSYQPQHF. The CDR3 region has the DNA TGTGCCAGTAGGACCACGGGGGACAGCTATCAGCCCCAGCATTTT.

This clonotype occurred a few times. The chain recombines TRBV29-1 with TRBJ2-7, with D possibly being TRBD1 (5 bases). The germline V and J ends were trimmed by 1 base and 3 bases, with 16 bases remaining between them. CDR1 is SQVTM, CDR2 ANQGSEA, per germline. CDR3 length: 15 amino acids. CDR3 in DNA: TGCAGCGTTGAAGCCGGGCAGGGATTGGGCTACGAGCAGTACTTC. Its translation is CSVEAGQGLGYEQYF.

The genes are TRBV7-2 and TRBJ2-3, with 13 bases matching TRBD2. CDR1 SGHTA and CDR2 FQGNSA come from the germline V gene. V was clipped by 10 bases and J by 7 bases; unmatched bases: 8. The CDR3 extends over 14 amino acids. The CDR3 reads CATGTSGVSNTQYF. CDR3 nucleotides: TGTGCCACTGGGACTAGCGGGGTTTCGAATACGCAGTATTTT. Filled out from reference TRBV7-2 and TRBJ2-3, the complete variable domain reads GAGVSQSPSNKVTEKGKDVELRCDPISGHTALYWYRQSLGQGLEFLIYFQGNSAPDKSGLPSDRFSAERTGGSVSTLTIQRTQQEDSAVYLCATGTSGVSNTQYFGPGTRLTVL.

This clonotype was found a few times. The chain is built from TRBV10-2 and TRBJ1-1; D gene ambiguous. Germline V gene lookup returns CDR1 WSHSY and CDR2 SAAADI. The CDR3 has 15 residues. V lost 0 bases and J 0 bases, leaving 8 bases between the germline ends. DNA for the CDR3: TGCGCCAGCAGTGAGTCGCCAGGAATGAACACTGAAGCTTTCTTT. Translation gives CASSESPGMNTEAFF.

This clonotype was seen repeatedly, ten times or more. The J gene is TRBJ2-1, the V gene TRBV6-1; D possibly corresponds to TRBD2 (5 bases). The CDR3 length is 16 residues. Germline V gene data show CDR1 as MNHNS and CDR2 as SASEGT. Between the trimmed V and J ends, which lost 6 bases and 1 base, there was a span of 16 bases. CDR3 bases: TGTGCCAGCAGGCCCTCAGAGGGTAGGTCCTACAATGAGCAGTTCTTC. This sequence encodes CASRPSEGRSYNEQFF.

As regards this clonotype: The missing conserved phenylalanine or tryptophan at the end of this CDR3 makes a read error likely. The genes are TRBV3-1 and TRBJ2-7, with D perhaps assigned TRBD1 or TRBD2 (5 bases each). The CDR3 is made up of 13 amino acids. The ends were cut back, 3 bases at V and 10 bases at J, with 16 bases in the middle. The germline CDR1 and CDR2 sequences are LGHDT and YNNKEL (reference sequence). Here the CDR3 DNA reads TGTGCCAGCAGCCATGACGGTGGGACGGGACAGTACTCC. Encoded protein: CASSHDGGTGQYS.

This chain links TRBV9 with TRBJ1-3; D perhaps matches TRBD1 (6 bases). The germline V gene encodes CDR1 SGDLS and CDR2 YYNGEE. Trimming pared 3 bases from V and 3 bases from J, leaving 10 bases between. The CDR3 totals 14 residues. The CDR3 DNA reads as TGTGCCAGCAGCGAAGGGGGTCTTGGAAACACCATATATTTT. This translates into CASSEGGLGNTIYF. Filled out from reference TRBV9 and TRBJ1-3, the complete variable domain reads DSGVTQTPKHLITATGQRVTLRCSPRSGDLSVYWYQQSLDQGLQFLIQYYNGEERAKGNILERFSAQQFPDLHSELNLSSLELGDSALYFCASSEGGLGNTIYFGEGSWLTVV.